This TCR beta chain was obtained from a study of shared clonotypes between healthy human individuals. About the study: Per-donor plates numbered three CD4 naive, three CD4 memory, two CD8 naive and one CD8 memory.

Broader study findings: Larger richness was generally estimated for naive than memory subsets.

Trimming stripped 5 bases from V and 6 bases from J, with 8 bases between. CDR1 and CDR2 from the germline V gene are MDHEN and SYDVKM. CDR3 size: 12 residues. Method: immunoSEQ multiplex PCR; TCRdb's copy keeps in-frame clones and lacks some. Of 2.3 million or so clones listed, approximately 93% are singletons. This clone was found once. Its antigen is currently unknown. What was sequenced was naive CD4+ T cells from PBMCs. Regarding subset: CD45RA+ positively selected. The chain couples TRBV28 to TRBJ2-1; D may be TRBD1 (6 bases). The receptor comes from a man aged 18 to 35 in good health. Some clones in this sample may be carry-over from other donors' samples. The DNA for the CDR3 is TGTGCCAGCAGTCAGACAGGCAATGAGCAGTTCTTC. Its protein product is CASSQTGNEQFF.